This TCR beta chain was sequenced for a study of human T cells and chemical hapten exposure. The time point was: pre-sensitization, week 0. Documented treatment: therapeutic diphenylcyclopropenone sensitization with weekly scalp DPC. Via MiXCR, TCRdb re-called the RACE reads, giving one row per CDR3 protein. Of about 180,000 distinct CDR3 sequences listed, approximately 31% were seen once; the top ten hold 2.9%. Findings of the study overall: Sensitizing to DPC left TCRs with a frequency above 1 in 1000 unaltered. Among expanded TCRs, significantly more large CDR3 similarity clusters formed than among controls.

This clonotype was found a few times. Antigen: not known. The receptor's source is a woman aged 25 to 39 with alopecia areata. Some clones in this sample may be carry-over from other donors' samples. Source: whole blood, taken in connection with sensitization to the hapten diphenylcyclopropenone (DPC).

The CDR3 region is CSVEGQDYGYTF. The CDR3 nucleotides read TGCAGCGTTGAAGGGCAGGACTATGGCTACACCTTC. The chain couples TRBV29-1 to TRBJ1-2; no clear D. V dropped 1 base and J dropped 3 bases, with 6 bases sitting between them. CDR1 and CDR2 from the germline V gene are SQVTM and ANQGSEA. The CDR3 contains 12 residues.